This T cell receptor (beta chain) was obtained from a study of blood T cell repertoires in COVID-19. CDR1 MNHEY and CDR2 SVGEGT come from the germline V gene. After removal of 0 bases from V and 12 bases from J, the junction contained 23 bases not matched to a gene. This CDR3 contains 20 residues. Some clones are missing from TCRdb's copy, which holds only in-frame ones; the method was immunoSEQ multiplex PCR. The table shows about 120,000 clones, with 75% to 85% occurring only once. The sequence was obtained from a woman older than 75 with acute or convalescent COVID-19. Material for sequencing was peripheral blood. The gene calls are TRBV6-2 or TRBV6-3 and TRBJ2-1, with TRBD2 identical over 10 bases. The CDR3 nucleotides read TGTGCCAGCAGTTACTCCCGGGGATTAGCGGGAGGAACCCGATCAATGCTGCAGTTCTTC. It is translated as CASSYSRGLAGGTRSMLQFF.